Below, 21 T cell receptor beta chains from the same sample are listed, as sequenced in a study of identical twins. TCRdb processed the 5' RACE reads anew with MiXCR; each CDR3 protein has one entry. The data show around 450,000 distinct CDR3 sequences, about 14% seen once. These data also formed part of another study, on yellow fever vaccine responses in identical twins.

Sequencing was done on a sample of CD4+ T cells sorted from blood. The receptors originated from a woman under 30 in good health.

The chain carries TRBV6-2 or TRBV6-3 and TRBJ1-1; D uncertain. V lost 5 bases, J lost 8 bases, and 12 bases lay in between. The germline gives CDR1 MNHEY, CDR2 SVGEGT. CDR3 size: 12 residues. CDR3 DNA: TGTGCCAGCAGTCGCGGGGTCCGAGAAGCTTTCTTT. Translating it yields CASSRGVREAFF.

In its sample, this clonotype was seen a few times. This chain uses TRBV5-1 with TRBJ2-1; D gene unclear. Trimming left V 4 bases short and J 0 bases short, with 14 bases between. The CDR3 length is 16 residues. Per germline, CDR1 SGHRS and CDR2 YFSETQ. CDR3: CASSASTTPSYNEQFF. Written as DNA, the CDR3 is TGCGCCAGCAGCGCCTCAACGACCCCCTCCTACAATGAGCAGTTCTTC.

V and J are TRBV29-1 and TRBJ2-5; 11 nucleotides agree with TRBD1. CDR3 length: 14 amino acids. V trimming: 4 bases; J trimming: 4 bases; junction bases outside the gene matches: 5. Germline CDR1 is SQVTM and CDR2 is ANQGSEA. The CDR3 nucleotides read TGCAGCGTTGCGCACGGGACAGGGGGAGAGACCCAGTACTTC. Protein sequence: CSVAHGTGGETQYF.

This clonotype has more than one count but fewer than ten. The chain combines TRBV24-1 with TRBJ1-1; tentative D call: TRBD1 (5 bases). This CDR3 contains 13 residues. Germline CDR1 KGHDR, CDR2 SFDVKD. V lost 5 bases to trimming and J lost 1 base, with 7 bases between them. The CDR3 sequence is CATSGQPNTEAFF. In DNA, the CDR3 is TGTGCCACCAGTGGACAGCCGAACACTGAAGCTTTCTTT.

CDR3 nucleotide sequence: TGCAGCGCGGGACTAGCGGGGTCAACAGATACGCAGTATTTT. Encoded protein: CSAGLAGSTDTQYF. The chain has TRBV29-1 and TRBJ2-3, with TRBD2 matching 13 bases. Trimming at V came to 7 bases and at J to 3 bases, leaving 4 bases not matched to a gene. Germline V gene data show CDR1 as SQVTM and CDR2 as ANQGSEA. This CDR3 comprises 14 residues.

This clonotype showed up just a few times. The chain combines TRBV5-1 with TRBJ1-4; no reliable D call. Germline V gene lookup returns CDR1 SGHRS and CDR2 YFSETQ. V gave up 4 bases and J gave up 3 bases, with 7 bases separating them. This CDR3 comprises 13 residues. The CDR3 nucleotides are TGCGCCAGCAGCCTTTACTCTAATGAAAAACTGTTTTTT. Its translation is CASSLYSNEKLFF.

This clonotype has a handful of counts. The chain combines TRBV20-1 with TRBJ2-5; TRBD1 matches 10 bases. CDR3 length: 13 residues. The trim removed 5 bases at V and 4 bases at J, leaving 4 bases unmatched. Germline CDR1 is DFQATT and CDR2 is SNEGSKA (reference sequence). CDR3 sequence (DNA): TGCAGTGCTCAAAGGGACAGGGGAGAGACCCAGTACTTC. Its translation: CSAQRDRGETQYF.

The table lists this clonotype with a few counts. This chain uses TRBV6-2 or TRBV6-3 with TRBJ1-2; D unclear. V lost 6 bases to trimming and J lost 8 bases, with 16 bases between them. Germline V gene data show CDR1 as MNHEY and CDR2 as SVGEGT. This CDR3 region has 13 residues. The CDR3 coding sequence is TGTGCCAGCAGCCCCGGACTGCTAATCGGCTACACCTTC. It is translated as CASSPGLLIGYTF.

This clonotype was seen only a few times. The chain has TRBV20-1 and TRBJ2-3, with D hard to call. V lost 3 bases and J 1 base, leaving 11 bases between the germline ends. Germline loops: CDR1 DFQATT, CDR2 SNEGSKA (reference sequence). CDR3 length equals 14 residues. The CDR3 region has the DNA TGCAGTGCTAGGCCCTTAGTTGGCACAGATACGCAGTATTTT. Encoded protein: CSARPLVGTDTQYF.

The chain employs TRBV7-2 and TRBJ2-3, with D maybe TRBD2 (6 bases). Germline CDR1 is SGHTA and CDR2 is FQGNSA. The CDR3 runs to 14 residues. The V end lost 1 base, the J end lost 6 bases, and 11 bases lay between the germline ends. The DNA of the CDR3 is TGTGCCAGCAGCTTAGTCCGTGGGGGGGATACGCAGTATTTT. Translating gives CASSLVRGGDTQYF. The variable domain in full, with the rest retrieved from reference TRBV7-2 and TRBJ2-3, is GAGVSQSPSNKVTEKGKDVELRCDPISGHTALYWYRQSLGQGLEFLIYFQGNSAPDKSGLPSDRFSAERTGGSVSTLTIQRTQQEDSAVYLCASSLVRGGDTQYFGPGTRLTVL.

The J gene is TRBJ1-5, the V gene TRBV27, with D tentatively TRBD1 (6 bases). The germline CDR1 and CDR2 sequences are MNHEY and SMNVEV (reference sequence). Trimming took off 6 bases at V and 5 bases at J, with 11 bases between the two ends. The CDR3 spans 13 residues. The CDR3 spells CASSRDNYQPQHF. The CDR3 DNA reads TGTGCCAGCAGCCGGGACAACTATCAGCCCCAGCATTTT.

The V and J genes are TRBV29-1 and TRBJ1-2, with 12 bases that match TRBD1. This CDR3 is 11 amino acids long. The V and J ends lost 7 bases and 8 bases, in that order; junction bases with no gene match: 2. Per the germline V gene, CDR1 is SQVTM and CDR2 is ANQGSEA. CDR3 sequence reads: CSGGQGAGYTF. The CDR3 region has the DNA TGCAGCGGGGGACAGGGGGCCGGCTACACCTTC.

The chain couples TRBV20-1 to TRBJ2-5; TRBD2 matches at 7 bases. This CDR3 spans 15 amino acids. V lost 4 bases to trimming and J lost 1 base; unmatched junction nucleotides: 9. Germline CDR1 and CDR2: DFQATT and SNEGSKA (reference sequence). DNA of the CDR3: TGCAGTGCTACGAACATAGCGGGTGTCCAAGAGACCCAGTACTTC. This gives the protein CSATNIAGVQETQYF.

The V and J genes are TRBV28 and TRBJ2-2, with D possibly being TRBD1 (5 bases). The CDR3 has 15 residues. V was trimmed by 3 bases and J by 3 bases, leaving 11 bases between them. Germline CDR1 is MDHEN and CDR2 is SYDVKM. The CDR3 sequence is CASSLMARDTGELFF. CDR3 DNA sequence: TGTGCCAGCAGTTTGATGGCCAGGGACACCGGGGAGCTGTTTTTT.

The chain joins TRBV7-3 to TRBJ1-1; possibly TRBD1 for D (6 bases). In germline, CDR1 is SGHTA, CDR2 FQGTGA. V was clipped by 3 bases and J by 1 base, with 9 bases between them. This CDR3 has 14 amino acids. The CDR3 region has the DNA TGTGCCAGCAGCTTGCAGGGGTCGAACACTGAAGCTTTCTTT. It specifies CASSLQGSNTEAFF.

The chain employs TRBV6-1 and TRBJ2-7; the D gene is possibly TRBD1 (5 bases). V was trimmed by 0 bases and J by 5 bases, leaving 11 bases between them. Per germline, CDR1 MNHNS and CDR2 SASEGT. The CDR3 is 14 residues long. CDR3 loop: CASSEASRAHEQYF. The DNA for the CDR3 is TGTGCCAGCAGTGAAGCGTCCAGGGCCCACGAGCAGTACTTC.

In this sample, this clonotype turned up a few times. V is TRBV7-9 and J is TRBJ2-5, with D maybe TRBD2 (5 bases). The CDR3 runs to 14 residues. Between the trimmed V and J ends, which lost 0 bases and 6 bases, there was a span of 11 bases. Germline loops: CDR1 SEHNR, CDR2 FQNEAQ (reference sequence). The DNA for the CDR3 is TGTGCCAGCAGCTTAGCGGGGAGTACTAAGACCCAGTACTTC. As protein: CASSLAGSTKTQYF.

CDR3 nucleotide sequence: TGTGCCAGCAGTGACGACCTCACAGATACGCAGTATTTT. The encoded protein is CASSDDLTDTQYF. V gene TRBV2 combines with J gene TRBJ2-3; D gene ambiguous. This CDR3 spans 13 amino acids. With 3 bases removed from V and 2 bases from J, the gap between germline ends came to 6 bases. CDR1 and CDR2 (germline): SNHLY, FYNNEI.

CDR3 nucleotide sequence: TGCGCCAGCAGCCTACTAGCAACCGCTGGGGAGCAGTACTTC. Its translation: CASSLLATAGEQYF. The V call is TRBV5-1, the J call TRBJ2-7; D may be TRBD2 (6 bases). The germline V gene encodes CDR1 SGHRS and CDR2 YFSETQ. Trimming took 4 bases from V and 7 from J, leaving 18 bases between them. The CDR3 is 14 residues long.

This rearrangement joins TRBV20-1 to TRBJ2-7; no clear D gene. Trimming removed 3 bases at V and 1 base at J, with 4 bases between. CDR3 length: 11 amino acids. The germline gives CDR1 DFQATT, CDR2 SNEGSKA (reference sequence). In DNA form, the CDR3 reads TGCAGTGCTAGTAAGTCCTACGAGCAGTACTTC. Its translation is CSASKSYEQYF.

The table lists this clonotype with a few counts. CDR3: CASSPRARGRGGELFF. The CDR3, as DNA: TGTGCCAGCAGCCCACGAGCGCGCGGGAGGGGCGGGGAGCTGTTTTTT. The rearrangement uses TRBV28 and TRBJ2-2; 9 bases fit TRBD2. The CDR3 runs 16 residues. The V gene end was trimmed by 6 bases and the J gene end by 7 bases; junction bases not matched to a gene: 12. The V gene's germline CDR1 is MDHEN and CDR2 SYDVKM.